Following are 4 T cell receptor beta chains from one sample sequenced in a study of blood T cell repertoires in COVID-19. Data came from immunoSEQ multiplex PCR; TCRdb stores just in-frame clones and leaves some out. The table includes more than 400,000 clones, 70% to 90% detected once. Material: peripheral blood. The source is a human donor in a cohort sampled during active COVID-19.

The rearrangement uses TRBV10-3 and TRBJ1-3; a possible D gene is TRBD1 (6 bases). Trimming cost V 6 bases and J 8 bases, with 17 bases left between them. Germline CDR1 reads ENHRY; CDR2 reads SYGVKD. This CDR3 region has 14 residues. In nucleotides, the CDR3 is TGTGCCATCAGCCCTGGGGTAGGGGGTTACACCATATATTTT. Translated: CAISPGVGGYTIYF.

The chain carries TRBV3-1 (or the pseudogene TRBV3-2) and TRBJ2-5; weak D call: TRBD1 (5 bases). This CDR3 spans 16 amino acids. Germline V gives CDR1 LGHDT, CDR2 YNNKEL (reference sequence). Trimming removed 1 base at V and 0 bases at J, with 12 bases between. DNA for the CDR3: TGTGCCAGCAGCCAAGGTACCCAGGGATACCAAGAGACCCAGTACTTC. This translates into CASSQGTQGYQETQYF.

This sequence joins TRBV5-4 and TRBJ2-2; 7 bases agree with TRBD1. CDR1 is SGHNT, CDR2 YYREEE, per germline (reference sequence). This CDR3 has 17 amino acids. With V trimmed by 0 bases and J by 3 bases, 8 bases remained unmatched. In DNA, the CDR3 is TGTGCCAGCAGCTTGGAGGCAGGGGGTAGGGACACCGGGGAGCTGTTTTTT. It translates to CASSLEAGGRDTGELFF.

In this sample, this clone turned up once. The chain uses TRBV2 and TRBJ2-3; D uncertain. Germline lookup yields CDR1 SNHLY and CDR2 FYNNEI. The CDR3 runs to 14 residues. V was cut by 6 bases and J by 8 bases, with 18 bases left in between. The CDR3 loop is CASRPDKAHGTQYF. The CDR3 nucleotides read TGTGCCAGCAGACCCGACAAAGCCCACGGTACGCAGTATTTT.